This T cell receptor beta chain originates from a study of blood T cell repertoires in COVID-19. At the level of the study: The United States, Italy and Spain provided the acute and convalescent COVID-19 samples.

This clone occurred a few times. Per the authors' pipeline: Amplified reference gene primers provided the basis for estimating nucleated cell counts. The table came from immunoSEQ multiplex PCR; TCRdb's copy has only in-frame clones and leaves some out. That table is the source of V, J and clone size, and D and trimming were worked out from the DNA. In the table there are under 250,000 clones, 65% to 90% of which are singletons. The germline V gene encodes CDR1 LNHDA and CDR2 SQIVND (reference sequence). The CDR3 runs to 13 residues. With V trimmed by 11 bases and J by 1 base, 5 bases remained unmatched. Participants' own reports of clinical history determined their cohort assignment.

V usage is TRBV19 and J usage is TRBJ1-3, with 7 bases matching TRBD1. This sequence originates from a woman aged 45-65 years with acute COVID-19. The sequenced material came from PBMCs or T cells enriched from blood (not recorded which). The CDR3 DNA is TGTGCCGGAAACAGGGGATCTGGAAACACCATATATTTT. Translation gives CAGNRGSGNTIYF.